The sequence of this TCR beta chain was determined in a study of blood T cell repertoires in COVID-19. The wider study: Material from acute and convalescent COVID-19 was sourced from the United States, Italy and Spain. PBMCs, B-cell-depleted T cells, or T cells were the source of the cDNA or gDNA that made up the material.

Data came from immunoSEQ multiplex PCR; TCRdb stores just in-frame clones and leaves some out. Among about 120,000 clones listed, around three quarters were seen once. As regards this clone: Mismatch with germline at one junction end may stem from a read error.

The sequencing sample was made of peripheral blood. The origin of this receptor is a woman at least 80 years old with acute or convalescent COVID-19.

CDR3 protein: CASSLGSAGSNEQFF. The CDR3 coding sequence is TGTGCTAGCAGCTTAGGGAGCGCAGGGTCGAATGAGCAGTTCTTC. The chain recombines TRBV7-7 with TRBJ2-1; D is perhaps TRBD1 or TRBD2 (5 bases each). The germline CDR1 and CDR2 sequences are SSHAT and FNYEAQ (reference sequence). The CDR3 totals 15 residues.